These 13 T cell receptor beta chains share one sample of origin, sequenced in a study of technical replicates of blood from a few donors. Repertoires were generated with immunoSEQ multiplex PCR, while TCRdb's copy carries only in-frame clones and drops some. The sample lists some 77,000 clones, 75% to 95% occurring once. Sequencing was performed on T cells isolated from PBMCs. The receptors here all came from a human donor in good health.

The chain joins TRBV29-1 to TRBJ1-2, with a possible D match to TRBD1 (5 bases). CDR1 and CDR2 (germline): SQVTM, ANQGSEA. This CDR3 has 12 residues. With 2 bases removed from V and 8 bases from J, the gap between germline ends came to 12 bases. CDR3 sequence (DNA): TGCAGCGTTGAACGGGGGGGTTACGGCTACACCTTC. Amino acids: CSVERGGYGYTF.

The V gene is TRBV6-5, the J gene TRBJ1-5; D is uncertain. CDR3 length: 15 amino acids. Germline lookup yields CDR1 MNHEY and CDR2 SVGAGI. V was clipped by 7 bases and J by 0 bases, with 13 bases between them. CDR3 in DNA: TGTGCCAGCACTCCGAGAGGCTATAGCAATCAGCCCCAGCATTTT. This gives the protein CASTPRGYSNQPQHF.

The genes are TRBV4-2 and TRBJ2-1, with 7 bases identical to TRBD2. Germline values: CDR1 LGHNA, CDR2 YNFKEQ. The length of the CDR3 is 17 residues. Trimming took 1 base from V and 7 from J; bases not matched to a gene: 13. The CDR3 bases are TGTGCCAGCAGCCAAGTACTAACGGTGGGAGGGATAAATGAGCAGTTCTTC. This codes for CASSQVLTVGGINEQFF.

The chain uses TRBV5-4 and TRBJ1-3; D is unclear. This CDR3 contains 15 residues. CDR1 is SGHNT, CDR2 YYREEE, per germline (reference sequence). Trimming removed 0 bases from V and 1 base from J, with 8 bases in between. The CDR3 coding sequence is TGTGCCAGCAGCTTGGCGCCGGGTTCTGGAAACACCATATATTTT. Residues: CASSLAPGSGNTIYF.

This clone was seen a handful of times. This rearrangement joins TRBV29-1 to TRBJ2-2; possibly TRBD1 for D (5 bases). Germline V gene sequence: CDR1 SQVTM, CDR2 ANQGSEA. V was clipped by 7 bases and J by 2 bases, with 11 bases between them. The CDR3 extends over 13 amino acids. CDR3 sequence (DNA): TGCAGCGCCGATCAGGGTAACACCGGGGAGCTGTTTTTT. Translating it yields CSADQGNTGELFF.

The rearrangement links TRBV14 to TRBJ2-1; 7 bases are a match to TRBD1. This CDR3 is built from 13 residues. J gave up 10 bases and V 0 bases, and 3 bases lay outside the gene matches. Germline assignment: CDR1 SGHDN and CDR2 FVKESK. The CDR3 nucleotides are TGTGCCAGCAGCCAAGATTTCAGGGGGGAGCAGTTCTTC. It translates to CASSQDFRGEQFF.

The CDR3 coding sequence is TGCGCCAGCAGTGAGTTTGAGCGGGAGTTGTCCGGGGAGCTGTTTTTT. Its protein is CASSEFERELSGELFF. The rearrangement uses TRBV10-1 and TRBJ2-2, with 8 bases matching TRBD2. Germline-derived CDR1 and CDR2 are WNHNN and SYGVQD (reference sequence). J was trimmed by 6 bases and V by 1 base; bases with no gene match: 7. The CDR3 contains 16 residues.

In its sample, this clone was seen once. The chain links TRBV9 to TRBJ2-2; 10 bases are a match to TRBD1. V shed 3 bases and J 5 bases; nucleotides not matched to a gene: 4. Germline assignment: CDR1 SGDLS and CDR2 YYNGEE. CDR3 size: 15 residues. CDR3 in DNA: TGTGCCAGCAGCGCTGACAGGGGGCATACCGGGGAGCTGTTTTTT. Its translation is CASSADRGHTGELFF.

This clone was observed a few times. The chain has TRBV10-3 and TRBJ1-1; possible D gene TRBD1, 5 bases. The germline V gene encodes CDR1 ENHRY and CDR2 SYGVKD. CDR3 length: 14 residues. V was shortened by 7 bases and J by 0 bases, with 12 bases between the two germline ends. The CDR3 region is CAIKRGIMNTEAFF. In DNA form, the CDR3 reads TGTGCCATCAAAAGGGGTATTATGAACACTGAAGCTTTCTTT.

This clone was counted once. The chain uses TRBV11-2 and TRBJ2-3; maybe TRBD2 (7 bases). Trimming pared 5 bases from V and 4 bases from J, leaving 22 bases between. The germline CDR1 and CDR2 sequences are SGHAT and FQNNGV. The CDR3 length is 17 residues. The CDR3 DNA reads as TGTGCCAGCAGCCCGGGGGCGGGCGGGAGAAACGCAGATACGCAGTATTTT. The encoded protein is CASSPGAGGRNADTQYF.

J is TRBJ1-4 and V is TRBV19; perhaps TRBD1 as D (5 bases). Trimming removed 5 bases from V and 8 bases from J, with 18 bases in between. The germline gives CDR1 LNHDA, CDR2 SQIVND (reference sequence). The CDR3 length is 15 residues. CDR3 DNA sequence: TGTGCCAGTAGTGTAAGCTCCGGGGGAGAGGAAAAACTGTTTTTT. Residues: CASSVSSGGEEKLFF.

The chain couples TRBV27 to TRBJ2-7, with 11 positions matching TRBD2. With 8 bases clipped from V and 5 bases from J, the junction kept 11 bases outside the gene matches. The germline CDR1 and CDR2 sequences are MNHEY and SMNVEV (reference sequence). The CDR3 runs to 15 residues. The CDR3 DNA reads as TGTGCCAGCGTCCCGTTAGCGGGAGGGTTTAACGAGCAGTACTTC. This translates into CASVPLAGGFNEQYF.

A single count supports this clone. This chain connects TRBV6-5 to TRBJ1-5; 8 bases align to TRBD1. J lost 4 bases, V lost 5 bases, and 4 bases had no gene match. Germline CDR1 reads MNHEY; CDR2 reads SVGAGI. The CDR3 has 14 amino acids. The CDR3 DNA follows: TGTGCCAGCAGTCGGACAGGGTGGAATCAGCCCCAGCATTTT. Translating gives CASSRTGWNQPQHF.